This T cell receptor beta chain was sequenced in a study of CD8 T cells in ankylosing spondylitis. TCRdb itself ran the 5' RACE reads through MiXCR, one entry per CDR3 protein. The data hold some 180,000 distinct CDR3 sequences, with about 18% observed a single time. Germline values: CDR1 SGHAT, CDR2 FQNNGV. V dropped 1 base and J dropped 8; count of bases not matched to a gene: 10. The CDR3 loop spans 17 amino acids. This clonotype was observed many times. Its antigen is not identified. Study-level points and caveats: Previously reported in reactive arthritis synovial fluid and blood were some of the motif variants. Characteristic of ankylosing spondylitis blood, it appeared, was a TCR beta motif comprising eight highly homologous variants. Clones linked to disease were reported to show significant enrichment in matched ankylosing spondylitis synovial fluid.

The specimen sequenced was blood, either unsorted or a sorted T cell fraction (not recorded which). This receptor was identified in a male donor aged 5 to 30 with ankylosing spondylitis or in good health (not recorded which). The chain joins TRBV11-2 to TRBJ2-1; the match to TRBD2 covers 11 bases. The CDR3 loop reads CASSLVLAGGALDEQFF. As DNA, the CDR3 is TGTGCCAGCAGCTTAGTCTTAGCGGGAGGGGCCTTGGATGAGCAGTTCTTC. Full variable domain (rest looked up from reference TRBV11-2 and TRBJ2-1): EAGVAQSPRYKIIEKRQSVAFWCNPISGHATLYWYQQILGQGPKLLIQFQNNGVVDDSQLPKDRFSAERLKGVDSTLKIQPAKLEDSAVYLCASSLVLAGGALDEQFFGPGTRLTVL.